This T cell receptor (beta chain) was obtained from a study of T-cell reconstitution after alpha-beta-depleted transplantation in children. The study, taken as a whole, reports: Expanded graft clones numbering several hundred reportedly gave rise to alpha-beta T cells about two months after transplant. The main origin of T-cell counts and diversity one year after transplant was newly produced T cells.

This clonotype came up many times. What it recognizes is unknown. Unique molecular identifiers were built into the TCRbeta library. MiXCR, applied by TCRdb to the PCR reads, yields one record per CDR3 protein. Among 90,000 to 100,000 distinct CDR3 sequences, around 22% were seen once, and the ten largest hold around a fifth. The sequence derives from a boy between 2 and 10 years old with acute lymphoblastic leukemia, due to receive a stem cell transplant. Sequencing used PBMCs, obtained before TCRalphabeta/CD19-depleted stem cell transplant.

CDR3 nucleotide sequence: TGTGCCAGCACCAAGGTCGTAGGACAGGGACACTCCTACGAGCAGTACTTC. This gives the protein CASTKVVGQGHSYEQYF. The chain combines TRBV12-3 or TRBV12-4 with TRBJ2-7; TRBD1 agrees at 8 bases. This CDR3 has 17 amino acids. V dropped 7 bases and J dropped 0; count of bases not matched to a gene: 14.